This passage covers 30 T cell receptor beta chains from one sample sequenced in a study of chronic HIV infection and antiretroviral therapy. Each CDR3 protein gets one entry after TCRdb re-called the 5' RACE reads with MiXCR. The table lists about 38,000 distinct CDR3 sequences, about 7.4% of them singletons, with 2.9% in the top ten. Sequencing was carried out using peripheral blood. These TCRs come from an adult who had HIV and had not received antiretroviral therapy, or was an uninfected healthy control (not recorded which).

This clonotype was found many times. The chain carries TRBV5-1 and TRBJ2-7; tentative D call: TRBD1 (6 bases). Germline CDR1 and CDR2: SGHRS and YFSETQ. V was pared by 0 bases and J by 3 bases, with 10 bases between. The CDR3 is made up of 14 amino acids. The CDR3 here is CASSLAPDSYEQYF. For the CDR3, the DNA is TGCGCCAGCAGCTTGGCTCCGGACAGCTACGAGCAGTACTTC.

V and J are TRBV28 and TRBJ1-6; tentatively, D is TRBD1 (5 bases). The CDR3 runs to 17 residues. Germline CDR1 MDHEN, CDR2 SYDVKM. V shed 3 bases and J shed 6 bases, with 18 bases lying between them. DNA of the CDR3: TGTGCCAGCAGTTTGGTCGGGACGGGGTTAACTAATTCACCCCTCCACTTT. It translates to CASSLVGTGLTNSPLHF.

The chain recombines TRBV7-2 with TRBJ2-1, with 11 positions matching TRBD1. The CDR3 loop spans 13 amino acids. With 6 bases clipped from V and 8 bases from J, the junction kept 3 bases outside the gene matches. Looked up from germline, CDR1 is SGHTA and CDR2 is FQGNSA. The CDR3 is CASSGQGAHEQFF. The CDR3 coding sequence is TGTGCCAGCAGTGGACAGGGGGCTCATGAGCAGTTCTTC.

This clonotype was detected ten times or more. The chain employs TRBV29-1 and TRBJ2-1; D might be TRBD1 (6 bases). Trimming took 6 bases from V and 12 from J, leaving 18 bases between them. The germline CDR1 and CDR2 sequences are SQVTM and ANQGSEA. This CDR3 spans 12 amino acids. The CDR3 sequence: CSVDPGETTQFF. CDR3 DNA: TGCAGCGTAGACCCAGGGGAGACCACGCAGTTCTTC.

This sequence joins TRBV28 and TRBJ1-1; 7 bases match TRBD1. Germline values: CDR1 MDHEN, CDR2 SYDVKM. With V trimmed by 3 bases and J by 0 bases, 13 bases remained unmatched. The CDR3 is 18 amino acids. CDR3 loop: CASSFWSEEGAVNTEAFF. CDR3 sequence (DNA): TGTGCCAGCAGTTTTTGGTCGGAGGAGGGGGCGGTGAACACTGAAGCTTTCTTT. The complete variable domain, with remaining parts taken from reference TRBV28 and TRBJ1-1, reads DVKVTQSSRYLVKRTGEKVFLECVQDMDHENMFWYRQDPGLGLRLIYFSYDVKMKEKGDIPEGYSVSREKKERFSLILESASTNQTSMYLCASSFWSEEGAVNTEAFFGQGTRLTVV.

This clonotype has just a few counts. The V and J genes are TRBV29-1 and TRBJ2-5; 14 bases agree with TRBD2. The CDR3 is 14 amino acids. Unmatched junction bases numbered 2, after V lost 4 bases and J lost 4 bases. Germline V gene sequence: CDR1 SQVTM, CDR2 ANQGSEA. CDR3 DNA sequence: TGCAGCGTTGCGGGACTAGCGGGAGTAGAGACCCAGTACTTC. As protein: CSVAGLAGVETQYF.

The CDR3 bases are TGCGCCAGCAGAGCGCGGGAGGGCCAGGCCGGGGAGCTGTTTTTT. This translates into CASRAREGQAGELFF. The rearrangement links TRBV5-1 to TRBJ2-2; TRBD2 agrees at 9 bases. Germline values: CDR1 SGHRS, CDR2 YFSETQ. CDR3 length equals 15 residues. The V gene end was trimmed by 5 bases and the J gene end by 6 bases; junction bases not matched to a gene: 8.

This clonotype was observed many times. The chain uses TRBV24-1 and TRBJ1-1; no clear D gene. Germline V lookup: CDR1 KGHDR, CDR2 SFDVKD. The CDR3 is made up of 14 amino acids. V was cut by 3 bases and J by 1 base, with 8 bases left in between. The CDR3 region has the DNA TGTGCCACCAGTGATAATAGCCGGAACACTGAAGCTTTCTTT. This translates into CATSDNSRNTEAFF.

The rearrangement links TRBV5-1 to TRBJ1-1; D is perhaps TRBD1 (6 bases). CDR1 SGHRS and CDR2 YFSETQ come from the germline V gene. CDR3 length: 13 amino acids. Deletions cut 4 bases from V and 7 bases from J, with 14 bases between. CDR3 nucleotides: TGCGCCAGCAGCGCACAGGAGGGGGTTGAAGCTTTCTTT. Protein product: CASSAQEGVEAFF. Full variable domain (remainder filled in from reference TRBV5-1 and TRBJ1-1): KAGVTQTPRYLIKTRGQQVTLSCSPISGHRSVSWYQQTPGQGLQFLFEYFSETQRNKGNFPGRFSGRQFSNSRSEMNVSTLELGDSALYLCASSAQEGVEAFFGQGTRLTVV.

Many counts were recorded for this clonotype. This chain uses TRBV2 with TRBJ2-1, with D perhaps given as TRBD1 or TRBD2 (5 bases each). The CDR3 has 16 amino acids. In germline, CDR1 is SNHLY, CDR2 FYNNEI. V dropped 6 bases and J dropped 5 bases, with 20 bases sitting between them. CDR3 DNA: TGTGCCAGCAGGCCCGGGACCCAAAAACTCGACAATGAGCAGTTCTTC. This codes for CASRPGTQKLDNEQFF.

This clonotype was recorded many times. This rearrangement joins TRBV6-5 to TRBJ2-3; tentatively, D is TRBD1 or TRBD2 (5 bases each). The CDR3 spans 20 residues. Trimming cost V 2 bases and J 0 bases, with 24 bases left between them. CDR1 and CDR2 (germline): MNHEY, SVGAGI. The CDR3 DNA reads TGTGCCAGCAGTTACGGAACTTACCGTCAGGGACCCCTTAGCACAGATACGCAGTATTTT. Its protein is CASSYGTYRQGPLSTDTQYF.

This clonotype was seen a few times. This rearrangement joins TRBV3-1 to TRBJ1-5; D is perhaps TRBD1 (5 bases). Deletions cut 4 bases from V and 3 bases from J, with 7 bases between. Germline lookup yields CDR1 LGHDT and CDR2 YNNKEL (reference sequence). The CDR3 sequence is 13 residues long. The DNA of the CDR3 is TGTGCCAGCAGCCTGACAGTCAATCAGCCCCAGCATTTT. This sequence encodes CASSLTVNQPQHF.

This clonotype showed up many times. This sequence joins TRBV6-1 and TRBJ2-2; 11 bases map to TRBD1. Trimming took 7 bases from V and 6 from J; bases not matched to a gene: 10. The CDR3 is 16 amino acids. The V gene's germline CDR1 is MNHNS and CDR2 SASEGT. CDR3 residues: CASTPGQGGGAGELFF. CDR3 nucleotides: TGTGCCAGCACTCCGGGACAGGGGGGTGGCGCCGGGGAGCTGTTTTTT.

This clonotype was observed at least ten times. In nucleotides, the CDR3 is TGTGCCAGCAGCGCCCAGGGGGAGGTTTGGACTACCTACACCGGGGAGCTGTTTTTT. Its translation is CASSAQGEVWTTYTGELFF. This rearrangement joins TRBV11-2 to TRBJ2-2; D is perhaps TRBD1 (7 bases). CDR3 length equals 19 residues. In germline, CDR1 is SGHAT, CDR2 FQNNGV. With 5 bases removed from V and 3 bases from J, the gap between germline ends came to 25 bases.

This clonotype was detected ten times or more. V is TRBV2 and J is TRBJ1-4, with D maybe TRBD1 (5 bases). Germline values: CDR1 SNHLY, CDR2 FYNNEI. The V gene lost 2 bases and the J gene lost 4 bases, with 17 bases spanning the gap. The CDR3 totals 17 residues. This chain's CDR3 is CASSESPIDRNNEKLFF. For the CDR3, the DNA is TGTGCCAGCAGTGAATCTCCTATCGACAGAAATAATGAAAAACTGTTTTTT. Complete variable domain (other parts from reference TRBV2 and TRBJ1-4): EPEVTQTPSHQVTQMGQEVILRCVPISNHLYFYWYRQILGQKVEFLVSFYNNEISEKSEIFDDQFSVERPDGSNFTLKIRSTKLEDSAMYFCASSESPIDRNNEKLFFGSGTQLSVL.

This clonotype occurred a few times. For the CDR3, the DNA is TGCAGCGCTCATTGGGGAGAGACCCAGTACTTC. It codes for CSAHWGETQYF. The chain is built from TRBV29-1 and TRBJ2-5; D remains unclear. The CDR3 sequence is 11 residues long. Germline CDR1 reads SQVTM; CDR2 reads ANQGSEA. V shed 7 bases and J shed 4 bases, with 10 bases lying between them.

This chain joins TRBV20-1 and TRBJ2-1, with a tentative D call TRBD2 (6 bases). The CDR3 totals 12 residues. With 8 bases removed from V and 3 bases from J, the gap between germline ends came to 11 bases. The germline CDR1 and CDR2 sequences are DFQATT and SNEGSKA (reference sequence). CDR3 sequence reads: CSSNSGYNEQFF. The CDR3 DNA is TGCAGTTCTAATAGCGGCTACAATGAGCAGTTCTTC.

This clonotype was detected only a few times. The chain links TRBV29-1 to TRBJ2-7; D is unclear. The length of the CDR3 is 12 residues. The V gene's germline CDR1 is SQVTM and CDR2 ANQGSEA. The V end lost 3 bases, the J end lost 7 bases, and 13 bases lay between the germline ends. The CDR3 coding sequence is TGCAGCGTTGACGCCGGTAAGGGTGAGCAGTACTTC. Translation: CSVDAGKGEQYF.

This clonotype was seen repeatedly, ten times or more. The rearrangement uses TRBV28 and TRBJ2-3, with 8 bases aligning to TRBD2. CDR1 MDHEN and CDR2 SYDVKM come from the germline V gene. J gave up 3 bases and V 3 bases, and 2 bases lay outside the gene matches. The CDR3 is made up of 14 amino acids. The CDR3 here is CASSFLAGTDTQYF. The CDR3 DNA follows: TGTGCCAGCAGTTTTTTAGCGGGAACAGATACGCAGTATTTT.

In its sample, this clonotype was seen many times. This rearrangement joins TRBV5-1 to TRBJ2-2, with 7 positions matching TRBD1. This CDR3 is 15 amino acids long. The J segment lost 0 bases and the V segment lost 4 bases, leaving 3 bases of the junction unmatched. Germline CDR1 reads SGHRS; CDR2 reads YFSETQ. The CDR3 here is CASSRQGTNTGELFF. For the CDR3, the DNA is TGCGCCAGCAGCCGACAGGGAACGAACACCGGGGAGCTGTTTTTT.

V usage is TRBV4-2 and J usage is TRBJ1-5; D call uncertain. Trimming cost V 1 base and J 0 bases, with 10 bases left between them. This CDR3 is 16 amino acids long. CDR1 is LGHNA and CDR2 is YNFKEQ in the germline V gene. CDR3: CASSQGSGYSNQPQHF. The CDR3 DNA reads TGTGCCAGCAGCCAAGGTTCGGGATATAGCAATCAGCCCCAGCATTTT.

The chain recombines TRBV2 with TRBJ1-5; a weak D match, TRBD1 (5 bases). CDR1 SNHLY and CDR2 FYNNEI come from the germline V gene. The germline V and J ends were trimmed by 5 bases and 5 bases, with 10 bases remaining between them. This CDR3 region has 13 residues. The CDR3 sequence is CASSFQGDQPQHF. CDR3 coding DNA: TGTGCCAGCAGTTTCCAGGGTGATCAGCCCCAGCATTTT.

The chain links TRBV2 to TRBJ2-3; D call uncertain. V shed 3 bases and J shed 0 bases, with 7 bases lying between them. Germline values: CDR1 SNHLY, CDR2 FYNNEI. The CDR3 is made up of 14 amino acids. CDR3 sequence (DNA): TGTGCCAGCAGTGATGCGGCTAGCACAGATACGCAGTATTTT. Translated, it gives CASSDAASTDTQYF. The complete variable domain, with remaining parts taken from reference TRBV2 and TRBJ2-3, reads EPEVTQTPSHQVTQMGQEVILRCVPISNHLYFYWYRQILGQKVEFLVSFYNNEISEKSEIFDDQFSVERPDGSNFTLKIRSTKLEDSAMYFCASSDAASTDTQYFGPGTRLTVL.

This clonotype showed up many times. The rearrangement uses TRBV29-1 and TRBJ2-3; TRBD2 matches 9 bases. CDR1 is SQVTM and CDR2 is ANQGSEA in the germline V gene. The CDR3 length is 13 residues. The V segment lost 7 bases and the J segment 6 bases; nucleotides outside the gene matches: 8. The CDR3 DNA follows: TGCAGCGCTATCCTAGCGGGATACGATACGCAGTATTTT. This codes for CSAILAGYDTQYF.

This clonotype appeared many times. The chain employs TRBV20-1 and TRBJ2-7; 16 bases are shared with TRBD2. The germline CDR1 and CDR2 sequences are DFQATT and SNEGSKA (reference sequence). This CDR3 is 16 amino acids long. The V and J ends lost 5 bases and 5 bases, in that order; junction bases with no gene match: 9. CDR3 protein: CSAQGTSGRANDEQYF. The CDR3 nucleotides are TGCAGTGCTCAAGGGACTAGCGGGAGGGCCAACGACGAGCAGTACTTC.

This chain connects TRBV28 to TRBJ1-1; possibly TRBD1 for D (5 bases). Per the germline V gene, CDR1 is MDHEN and CDR2 is SYDVKM. V was shortened by 2 bases and J by 5 bases, with 9 bases between the two germline ends. CDR3 length: 13 residues. CDR3 residues: CASSLTQVTEAFF. The CDR3 DNA follows: TGTGCCAGCAGTTTAACACAGGTGACTGAAGCTTTCTTT.

This clonotype was picked up a small number of times. This chain uses TRBV14 with TRBJ2-7; D not resolved. CDR1 is SGHDN, CDR2 FVKESK, per germline. Trimming shortened V by 1 base and J by 7 bases, and 11 bases separated the two germline ends. The CDR3 totals 13 residues. The CDR3 sequence: CASSQVSRIEQYF. CDR3 DNA: TGTGCCAGCAGCCAAGTTTCGAGGATTGAGCAGTACTTC.

As concerns this clonotype: This may arise from a read error, as a much more abundant clone is one base away. The genes are TRBV20-1 and TRBJ1-1; D is unclear. CDR1 is DFQATT, CDR2 SNEGSKA, per germline (reference sequence). Trimming removed 4 bases at V and 12 bases at J, with 15 bases between. The CDR3 consists of 11 residues. The CDR3 region has the DNA TGCAGTGCTAACCTAGACGAAGTAACTTTCTTT. It is translated as CSANLDEVTFF.

In its sample, this clonotype was seen many times. The rearrangement joins TRBV7-8 to TRBJ1-3, with 7 positions matching TRBD1. Germline-derived CDR1 and CDR2 are SGHVS and FQNEAQ. V trimming: 5 bases; J trimming: 0 bases; junction bases outside the gene matches: 4. This CDR3 contains 15 residues. This chain's CDR3 is CASSTGTVSGNTIYF. CDR3 in DNA: TGTGCCAGCAGCACCGGGACAGTCTCTGGAAACACCATATATTTT.

This clonotype rates as medium-sized. The chain uses TRBV9 and TRBJ2-7, with D unresolved. Germline lookup yields CDR1 SGDLS and CDR2 YYNGEE. The CDR3 totals 13 residues. V lost 4 bases and J lost 0, with 8 bases in between. CDR3 protein: CASSPSSSYEQYF. The DNA of the CDR3 is TGTGCCAGCAGCCCAAGCAGCTCCTACGAGCAGTACTTC.